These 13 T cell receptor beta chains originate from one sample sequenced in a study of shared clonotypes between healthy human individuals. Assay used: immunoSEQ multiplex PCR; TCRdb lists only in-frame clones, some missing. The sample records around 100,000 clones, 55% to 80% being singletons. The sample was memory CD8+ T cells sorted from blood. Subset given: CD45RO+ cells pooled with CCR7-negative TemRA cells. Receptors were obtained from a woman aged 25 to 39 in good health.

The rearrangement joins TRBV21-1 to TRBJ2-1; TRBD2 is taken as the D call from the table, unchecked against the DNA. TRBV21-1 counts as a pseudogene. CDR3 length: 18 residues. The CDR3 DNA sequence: TGTGCCAGCAGCCTCACGGGGCTAGCGGGAGTCTCCTACAATGAGCAGTTCTTC. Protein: CASSLTGLAGVSYNEQFF.

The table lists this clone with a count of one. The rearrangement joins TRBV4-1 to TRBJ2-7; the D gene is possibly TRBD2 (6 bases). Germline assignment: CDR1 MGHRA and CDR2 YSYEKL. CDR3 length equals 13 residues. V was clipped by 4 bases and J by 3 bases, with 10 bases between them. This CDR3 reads CASSLGSGYEQYF. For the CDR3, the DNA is TGCGCCAGCAGCCTCGGGAGTGGCTACGAGCAGTACTTC.

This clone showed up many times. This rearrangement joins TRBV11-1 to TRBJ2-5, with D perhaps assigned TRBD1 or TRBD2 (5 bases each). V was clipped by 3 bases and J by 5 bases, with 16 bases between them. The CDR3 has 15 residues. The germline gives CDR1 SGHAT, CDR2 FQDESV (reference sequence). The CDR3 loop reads CASSLGDGHTETQYF. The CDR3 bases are TGTGCCAGCAGCTTGGGGGACGGCCATACGGAGACCCAGTACTTC.

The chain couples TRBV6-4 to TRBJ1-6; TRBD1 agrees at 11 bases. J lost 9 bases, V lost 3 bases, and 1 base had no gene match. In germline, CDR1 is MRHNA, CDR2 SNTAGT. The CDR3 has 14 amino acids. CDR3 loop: CASSEGQGASPLHF. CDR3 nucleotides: TGTGCCAGCAGTGAAGGACAGGGGGCTTCACCCCTCCACTTT.

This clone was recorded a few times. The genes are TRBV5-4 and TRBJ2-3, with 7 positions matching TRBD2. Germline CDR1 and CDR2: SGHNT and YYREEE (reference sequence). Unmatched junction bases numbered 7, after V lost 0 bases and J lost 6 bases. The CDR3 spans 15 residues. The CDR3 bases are TGTGCCAGCAGCTTGGGGGCGGGAGAGTCGGATACGCAGTATTTT. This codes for CASSLGAGESDTQYF.

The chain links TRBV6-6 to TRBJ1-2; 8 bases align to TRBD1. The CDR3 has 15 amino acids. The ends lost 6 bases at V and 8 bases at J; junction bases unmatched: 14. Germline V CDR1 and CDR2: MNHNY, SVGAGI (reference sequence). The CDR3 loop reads CASRDGQGDWRGYTF. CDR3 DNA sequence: TGTGCCAGCAGGGACGGACAGGGCGATTGGCGCGGCTACACCTTC.

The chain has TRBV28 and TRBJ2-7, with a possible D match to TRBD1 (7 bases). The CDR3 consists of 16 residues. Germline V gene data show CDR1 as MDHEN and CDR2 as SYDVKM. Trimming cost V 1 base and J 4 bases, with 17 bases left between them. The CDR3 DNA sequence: TGTGCCAGCAGTTTATCCCAAGAGGGGGCGGGGTACGAGCAGTACTTC. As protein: CASSLSQEGAGYEQYF. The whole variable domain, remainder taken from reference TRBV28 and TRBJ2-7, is DVKVTQSSRYLVKRTGEKVFLECVQDMDHENMFWYRQDPGLGLRLIYFSYDVKMKEKGDIPEGYSVSREKKERFSLILESASTNQTSMYLCASSLSQEGAGYEQYFGPGTRLTVT.

CDR3 in DNA: TGTGCCAGCAGCTTAGCATCTAGCGGGATCGAGCAGTACTTC. Amino acids: CASSLASSGIEQYF. The rearrangement uses TRBV7-9 and TRBJ2-7, with 9 nucleotides matching TRBD2. Trimming took 0 bases from V and 6 from J; bases not matched to a gene: 3. CDR1 SEHNR and CDR2 FQNEAQ come from the germline V gene (reference sequence). The CDR3 spans 14 residues.

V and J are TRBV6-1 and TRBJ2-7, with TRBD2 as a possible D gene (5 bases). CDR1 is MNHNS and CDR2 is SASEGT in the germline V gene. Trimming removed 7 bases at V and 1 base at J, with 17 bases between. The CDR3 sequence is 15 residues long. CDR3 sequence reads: CASTPYQDSSYEQYF. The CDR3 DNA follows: TGTGCCAGCACCCCTTACCAGGACTCTTCCTACGAGCAGTACTTC.

This CDR3 reads CASSLASWTGGTYEQYF. For the CDR3, the DNA is TGCGCCAGCAGCTTGGCTTCGTGGACAGGGGGAACCTACGAGCAGTACTTC. The chain recombines TRBV5-1 with TRBJ2-7, with TRBD1 matching over 10 bases. V trimming: 0 bases; J trimming: 2 bases; junction bases outside the gene matches: 8. Germline lookup yields CDR1 SGHRS and CDR2 YFSETQ. CDR3 length equals 17 residues.

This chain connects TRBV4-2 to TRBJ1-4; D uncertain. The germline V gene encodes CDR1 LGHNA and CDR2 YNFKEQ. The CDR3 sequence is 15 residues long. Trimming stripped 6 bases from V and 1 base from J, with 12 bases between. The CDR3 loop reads CASRPRTGTNEKLFF. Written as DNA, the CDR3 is TGTGCCAGCAGACCCCGGACGGGAACTAATGAAAAACTGTTTTTT.

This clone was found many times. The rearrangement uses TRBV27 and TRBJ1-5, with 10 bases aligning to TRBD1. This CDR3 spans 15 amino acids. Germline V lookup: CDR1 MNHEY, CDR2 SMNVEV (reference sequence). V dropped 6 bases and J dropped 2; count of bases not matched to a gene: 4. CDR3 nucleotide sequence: TGTGCCAGCAGCCCCGGGACAGGGGGCAATCAGCCCCAGCATTTT. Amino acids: CASSPGTGGNQPQHF.

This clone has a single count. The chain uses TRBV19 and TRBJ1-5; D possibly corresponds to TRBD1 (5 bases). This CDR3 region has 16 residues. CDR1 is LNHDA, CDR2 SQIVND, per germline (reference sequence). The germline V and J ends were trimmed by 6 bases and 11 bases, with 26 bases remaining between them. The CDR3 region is CASRDTDTGEDVAQHF. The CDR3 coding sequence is TGTGCCAGTAGGGATACCGACACGGGGGAGGACGTGGCCCAGCATTTT.